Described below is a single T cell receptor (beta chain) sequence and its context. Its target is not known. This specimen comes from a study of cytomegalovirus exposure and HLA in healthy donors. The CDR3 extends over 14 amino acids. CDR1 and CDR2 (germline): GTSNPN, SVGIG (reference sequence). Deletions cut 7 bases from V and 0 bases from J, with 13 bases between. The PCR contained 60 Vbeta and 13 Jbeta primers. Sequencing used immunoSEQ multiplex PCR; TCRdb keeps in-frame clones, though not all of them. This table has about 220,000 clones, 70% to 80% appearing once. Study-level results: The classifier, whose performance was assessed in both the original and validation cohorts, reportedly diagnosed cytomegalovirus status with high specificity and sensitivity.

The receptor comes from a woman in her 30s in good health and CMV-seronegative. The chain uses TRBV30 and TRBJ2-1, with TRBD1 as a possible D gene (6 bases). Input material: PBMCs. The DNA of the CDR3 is TGTGCCTCGCCAAGGGGGTCCTCCTACAATGAGCAGTTCTTC. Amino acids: CASPRGSSYNEQFF.